Below, 15 T cell receptor beta chains from the same sample are listed, as sequenced in a study of long-term antiretroviral therapy in people with HIV. The authors ran the immunoSEQ assay, v3.0, at survey level. Some clones are missing from TCRdb's copy, which holds only in-frame ones; the method was immunoSEQ multiplex PCR. The repertoire has tens of thousands of clones, around four fifths of them found once; the top ten carry under 15%. This specimen was unsorted PBMCs, taken 0.3 years after starting antiretroviral therapy. The receptors here all came from a man aged 18 to 29 with HIV.

The chain links TRBV4-1 to TRBJ1-1; tentatively, D is TRBD1 (5 bases). The V gene lost 4 bases and the J gene lost 2 bases, with 11 bases spanning the gap. Germline CDR1 and CDR2: MGHRA and YSYEKL. The CDR3 length is 14 residues. CDR3 sequence reads: CASSPTGGNTEAFF. The DNA for the CDR3 is TGCGCCAGCAGCCCGACCGGGGGAAACACTGAAGCTTTCTTT.

The chain combines TRBV9 with TRBJ2-5; D is perhaps TRBD1 (6 bases). Germline CDR1 reads SGDLS; CDR2 reads YYNGEE. The CDR3 is 16 amino acids. V was shortened by 3 bases and J by 2 bases, with 17 bases between the two germline ends. CDR3 bases: TGTGCCAGCAGCGGCCGACCAACAGGGATTCAAGAGACCCAGTACTTC. This translates into CASSGRPTGIQETQYF.

Here the CDR3 DNA reads TGTGCCAGCAGTTTCCAGGGGGGCGGCACTGAAGCTTTCTTT. It specifies CASSFQGGGTEAFF. This chain connects TRBV6-5 to TRBJ1-1; 7 nucleotides line up with TRBD1. Germline CDR1 reads MNHEY; CDR2 reads SVGAGI. This CDR3 region has 14 residues. V gave up 4 bases and J gave up 4 bases; unmatched junction bases: 6.

The chain employs TRBV7-2 and TRBJ2-7; no reliable D call. Germline CDR1 SGHTA, CDR2 FQGNSA. This CDR3 is 16 amino acids long. Trimming stripped 8 bases from V and 0 bases from J, with 20 bases between. The CDR3 protein is CASRAQIGQFSYEQYF. CDR3 in DNA: TGTGCCAGCCGAGCTCAAATCGGGCAATTCTCCTACGAGCAGTACTTC.

This clone was detected once. This rearrangement joins TRBV7-8 to TRBJ1-4, with 9 bases fitting TRBD1. CDR1 and CDR2 (germline): SGHVS, FQNEAQ. This CDR3 is 14 amino acids long. V gave up 3 bases and J gave up 8 bases; unmatched junction bases: 4. CDR3 region: CASSLGQGNEKLFF. As DNA, the CDR3 is TGTGCCAGCAGCTTGGGACAGGGAAACGAAAAACTGTTTTTT.

Worth noting for this clone: This specimen includes other DNA sequences encoding the same CDR3. The chain has TRBV7-2 and TRBJ1-5; no clear D gene. The V end was cut by 6 bases, the J end by 4 bases, with 10 bases between. This CDR3 is built from 13 residues. CDR1 and CDR2 (germline): SGHTA, FQGNSA. CDR3 nucleotide sequence: TGTGCCAGCAGTCGAACTGGTAATCAGCCCCAGCATTTT. Its protein is CASSRTGNQPQHF.

The CDR3 here is CASSMGLWRQWFF. In DNA, the CDR3 is TGTGCCAGTAGTATGGGTTTGTGGAGACAGTGGTTCTTC. The J gene is TRBJ2-1, the V gene TRBV19; TRBD1 might be the D (5 bases). This CDR3 is built from 13 residues. The V end lost 3 bases, the J end lost 15 bases, and 18 bases lay between the germline ends. Germline V lookup: CDR1 LNHDA, CDR2 SQIVND (reference sequence).

The chain employs TRBV19 and TRBJ1-3, with a tentative D call TRBD1 (6 bases). V was cut by 5 bases and J by 4 bases, with 21 bases left in between. From germline, CDR1 is LNHDA and CDR2 SQIVND (reference sequence). The CDR3 loop spans 17 amino acids. The CDR3 protein is CASSVQQGYILGNTIYF. In DNA, the CDR3 is TGTGCCAGTAGTGTGCAACAGGGCTATATCCTAGGAAACACCATATATTTT.

This rearrangement joins TRBV28 to TRBJ1-5; D perhaps matches TRBD1 (5 bases). The CDR3 spans 16 residues. Germline-derived CDR1 and CDR2 are MDHEN and SYDVKM. V lost 3 bases and J 2 bases, leaving 14 bases between the germline ends. CDR3 coding DNA: TGTGCCAGCAGTTTGACGCTAGGGACTGGCAATCAGCCCCAGCATTTT. Its protein is CASSLTLGTGNQPQHF.

This clone was observed a handful of times. The chain has TRBV4-2 and TRBJ2-2, with D possibly matching TRBD2 (5 bases). V lost 1 base to trimming and J lost 7 bases, with 13 bases between them. The germline CDR1 and CDR2 sequences are LGHNA and YNFKEQ. CDR3 size: 15 residues. This CDR3 reads CASSQVTGTVGELFF. CDR3 coding DNA: TGTGCCAGCAGCCAAGTGACGGGAACAGTCGGGGAGCTGTTTTTT.

V usage is TRBV18 and J usage is TRBJ2-3, with unresolved D. The CDR3 covers 11 residues. The germline CDR1 and CDR2 sequences are KGHSH and LQKENI. V was clipped by 2 bases and J by 4 bases, with 1 base between them. CDR3 protein: CASSPADTQYF. CDR3 sequence (DNA): TGTGCCAGCTCACCAGCAGATACGCAGTATTTT.

V usage is TRBV6-1 and J usage is TRBJ2-2; 11 nucleotides match TRBD2. Germline V gene sequence: CDR1 MNHNS, CDR2 SASEGT. V lost 6 bases to trimming and J lost 4 bases; unmatched junction nucleotides: 4. CDR3 size: 15 residues. The CDR3 spells CASRGTSGRTGELFF. The DNA of the CDR3 is TGTGCCAGCAGAGGGACTAGCGGCCGCACCGGGGAGCTGTTTTTT.

CDR3 DNA: TGTGCCAGCAGCAACCGTCCAGGGAAAGCTTTCTTT. It codes for CASSNRPGKAFF. The chain employs TRBV11-1 and TRBJ1-1, with D tentatively TRBD1 (5 bases). From germline, CDR1 is SGHAT and CDR2 FQDESV (reference sequence). There are 12 residues in the CDR3. The V end was cut by 5 bases, the J end by 9 bases, with 13 bases between.

The J gene is TRBJ1-5, the V gene TRBV6-6, with 7 bases that match TRBD1. Germline CDR1 reads MNHNY; CDR2 reads SVGAGI (reference sequence). V trimming: 5 bases; J trimming: 5 bases; junction bases outside the gene matches: 9. The CDR3 contains 15 residues. The CDR3 is CASSNGQVIDQPQHF. The CDR3 coding sequence is TGTGCCAGCAGTAACGGACAGGTGATAGATCAGCCCCAGCATTTT.

V is TRBV5-6 and J is TRBJ2-7; D ambiguous. Trimming cost V 3 bases and J 0 bases, with 7 bases left between them. This CDR3 is 13 amino acids long. Germline V CDR1 and CDR2: SGHDT, YYEEEE. The CDR3 sequence is CASSSPSSYEQYF. CDR3 nucleotides: TGTGCCAGCAGCTCCCCCAGCTCCTACGAGCAGTACTTC.